Each of the 27 T cell receptor beta chains below was sequenced from the same sample in a study of spatial heterogeneity in lung cancer (dated by TCRdb to the late 2010s). The method behind the library was 5' RACE. Sequencing was carried out with a NextSeq 500. TCRdb reworked the public reads: Q25 trimming with fastp, MiXCR clone assembly, productive beta chains retained. Identical CDR3 proteins give one entry, which carries the most common genes and DNA. The sample yields tens of thousands of distinct CDR3 sequences; approximately 12% were counted once. Around two fifths of the sample is taken by the ten largest. The time point label for this specimen denotes: sample taken at primary tumor resection. Whole RNA extracted from tumor and nontumor lung tissue, or from cryopreserved PBMC samples, was used for TCR sequencing without cell sorting. The specimen comprised PBMCs, sampled at surgery. All receptors derive from a female donor with early-stage non-small cell lung cancer.

This clonotype was observed a few times. J is TRBJ2-1 and V is TRBV21-1; the table's TRBD1 call for D was not verified on the DNA. TRBV21-1 is flagged as a pseudogene. The CDR3 contains 18 residues. The CDR3 reads CASLDKRGKRGSYNEQFF. The CDR3 DNA is TGTGCCAGCTTAGATAAAAGGGGGAAGCGGGGCTCCTACAATGAGCAGTTCTTC.

The CDR3 reads CASSYTGMTFF. The CDR3 DNA reads TGTGCCAGCAGTTATACAGGGATGACTTTCTTT. The V and J genes are TRBV12-3 or TRBV12-4 and TRBJ1-1; D might be TRBD1 (6 bases). CDR3 size: 11 residues. Trimming removed 4 bases from V and 12 bases from J, with 12 bases in between.

V is TRBV7-9 and J is TRBJ2-4; D might be TRBD2 (5 bases). Trimming took 8 bases from V and 1 from J, leaving 12 bases between them. Germline CDR1 and CDR2: SEHNR and FQNEAQ (reference sequence). The CDR3 runs 14 residues. The CDR3 DNA is TGTGCCAGCGGGAGAGGGTCGGCCAAAAACATTCAGTACTTC. It specifies CASGRGSAKNIQYF.

This clonotype has a handful of counts. This sequence joins TRBV19 and TRBJ2-2; 13 positions match TRBD2. Germline lookup yields CDR1 LNHDA and CDR2 SQIVND (reference sequence). The CDR3 runs 18 residues. Trimming took 6 bases from V and 2 from J; bases not matched to a gene: 9. Written as DNA, the CDR3 is TGTGCCAGTAGCCTCGGACTAGCGGGGGTTACAAACACCGGGGAGCTGTTTTTT. Amino acid sequence: CASSLGLAGVTNTGELFF.

This rearrangement joins TRBV6-5 to TRBJ2-7; 9 bases match TRBD1. This CDR3 contains 13 residues. The germline V gene has CDR1 MNHEY and CDR2 SVGAGI. The junction had 4 bases not matched to a gene; V was cut back by 6 bases and J by 4 bases. The CDR3 here is CASRDRGRYEQYF. CDR3 sequence (DNA): TGTGCCAGCAGAGACAGGGGGAGGTACGAGCAGTACTTC.

This clonotype was seen more than once but under ten times. The chain uses TRBV9 and TRBJ1-6; tentatively, D is TRBD1 (6 bases). V lost 3 bases and J 9 bases, leaving 16 bases between the germline ends. The CDR3 is made up of 15 amino acids. The germline CDR1 and CDR2 sequences are SGDLS and YYNGEE. This CDR3 reads CASSAGTFGSSPLHF. The CDR3 nucleotides are TGTGCCAGCAGCGCCGGGACATTTGGAAGTTCACCCCTCCACTTT.

Concerning this clonotype itself: This may stem from a read error, because a much larger clone lies one nucleotide away. The rearrangement uses TRBV7-2 and TRBJ2-5; TRBD1 matches 7 bases. CDR1 and CDR2 from the germline V gene are SGHTA and FQGNSA. V was clipped by 8 bases and J by 8 bases; unmatched bases: 11. The CDR3 covers 13 residues. DNA of the CDR3: TGTGCCAGCGGGAGCGAGGGGGCCGCTACCCAGTACTTC. This codes for CASGSEGAATQYF.

This clonotype was seen more than once but under ten times. This chain uses TRBV6-5 with TRBJ1-1, with a tentative D call TRBD1 (5 bases). Trimming left V 0 bases short and J 8 bases short, with 16 bases between. This CDR3 has 15 amino acids. CDR1 is MNHEY, CDR2 SVGAGI, per germline. CDR3 nucleotide sequence: TGTGCCAGCAGTTACTCGAGGATGGGGACCAGCGAAGCTTTCTTT. This codes for CASSYSRMGTSEAFF.

This clonotype was seen at least ten times. CDR3 loop: CASSETRDTLVPQHF. The CDR3 region has the DNA TGTGCCAGCAGTGAAACAAGGGACACGCTTGTGCCCCAGCATTTT. The genes are TRBV6-1 and TRBJ1-5, with D perhaps matching TRBD1 (6 bases). V shed 2 bases and J shed 9 bases, with 17 bases lying between them. Germline V lookup: CDR1 MNHNS, CDR2 SASEGT. CDR3 length: 15 residues.

The chain links TRBV12-3 or TRBV12-4 to TRBJ1-2; maybe TRBD1 (6 bases). The CDR3 sequence is 15 residues long. Deletions cut 4 bases from V and 4 bases from J, with 16 bases between. CDR3 residues: CASSSPGEASYGYTF. CDR3 nucleotides: TGTGCCAGCAGTTCACCAGGGGAGGCGAGCTATGGCTACACCTTC.

A remark on this clonotype: Its ends do not fully match the called genes, so a read error is possible. This chain joins TRBV7-2 and TRBJ1-5, with D unresolved. Germline V gives CDR1 SGHTA, CDR2 FQGNSA. The CDR3 runs to 13 residues. DNA of the CDR3: TGTGCCAGCAGCTTGGATAGCCATCAGCCCCAGCATTTT. Its translation is CASSLDSHQPQHF. The variable domain in full, with the rest retrieved from reference TRBV7-2 and TRBJ1-5, is GAGVSQSPSNKVTEKGKDVELRCDPISGHTALYWYRQSLGQGLEFLIYFQGNSAPDKSGLPSDRFSAERTGGSVSTLTIQRTQQEDSAVYLCASSLDSHQPQHFGDGTRLSIL.

The V call is TRBV18, the J call TRBJ2-2; 8 nucleotides line up with TRBD1. V shed 6 bases and J 7 bases; nucleotides not matched to a gene: 10. The CDR3 runs to 15 residues. Germline lookup yields CDR1 KGHSH and CDR2 LQKENI. CDR3 sequence reads: CASSPARGPSGELFF. CDR3 bases: TGTGCCAGCTCGCCGGCCAGGGGGCCTAGCGGGGAGCTGTTTTTT.

This clonotype was picked up a small number of times. The rearrangement uses TRBV7-2 and TRBJ1-3; perhaps TRBD1 as D (6 bases). Trimming shortened V by 4 bases and J by 4 bases, and 11 bases separated the two germline ends. The V gene's germline CDR1 is SGHTA and CDR2 FQGNSA. The CDR3 runs to 14 residues. CDR3 nucleotide sequence: TGTGCCAGCAGCTCACAGGGAGGCGGAAACACCATATATTTT. Encoded protein: CASSSQGGGNTIYF.

This clonotype showed up just a few times. The chain combines TRBV6-1 with TRBJ1-4; a possible D gene is TRBD1 (6 bases). CDR1 and CDR2 (germline): MNHNS, SASEGT. Trimming stripped 10 bases from V and 5 bases from J, with 26 bases between. This CDR3 is 17 amino acids long. The CDR3 DNA is TGTGCCACCTCCCCCCGGGGGCCCGGGGAGAGGAATGAAAAACTGTTTTTT. It specifies CATSPRGPGERNEKLFF.

The chain carries TRBV6-5 and TRBJ1-6; maybe TRBD1 (5 bases). CDR3 size: 15 residues. Germline values: CDR1 MNHEY, CDR2 SVGAGI. Trimming removed 0 bases from V and 6 bases from J, with 9 bases in between. For the CDR3, the DNA is TGTGCCAGCAGTTACTCGACAGTTTCTAATTCACCCCTCCACTTT. Translated, it gives CASSYSTVSNSPLHF.

The genes are TRBV13 and TRBJ2-3, with TRBD1 matching over 10 bases. The CDR3 has 16 amino acids. Germline CDR1 PRHDT, CDR2 FYEKMQ (reference sequence). Trimming at V came to 4 bases and at J to 4 bases, leaving 8 bases not matched to a gene. CDR3 DNA sequence: TGTGCCAGCAGCTCCCCGGGACAGGGGATCGCAGATACGCAGTATTTT. Protein: CASSSPGQGIADTQYF.

This clonotype was observed at least ten times. The rearrangement joins TRBV5-6 to TRBJ2-2, with D unclear. This CDR3 has 14 amino acids. The germline V gene has CDR1 SGHDT and CDR2 YYEEEE. Trimming cost V 1 base and J 4 bases, with 8 bases left between them. The CDR3, as DNA: TGTGCCAGCAGCTTGAGTGTTAGCACCGGGGAGCTGTTTTTT. As protein: CASSLSVSTGELFF.

The rearrangement joins TRBV11-2 to TRBJ2-7; 7 positions agree with TRBD1. The CDR3 sequence is 17 residues long. Germline CDR1 reads SGHAT; CDR2 reads FQNNGV. After removal of 5 bases from V and 4 bases from J, the junction contained 17 bases not matched to a gene. The CDR3 region is CASSPINRQGSRYEQYF. In DNA form, the CDR3 reads TGTGCCAGCAGCCCGATTAACCGACAGGGCAGTCGGTACGAGCAGTACTTC.

This clonotype was recorded many times. The chain recombines TRBV6-2 or TRBV6-3 with TRBJ1-2; 9 bases agree with TRBD1. The CDR3 totals 15 residues. J lost 5 bases, V lost 4 bases, and 8 bases had no gene match. Germline CDR1 is MNHEY and CDR2 is SVGEGT. CDR3 bases: TGTGCCAGCAGTTCCGCCGGGACAGGGATGTATGGCTACACCTTC. This sequence encodes CASSSAGTGMYGYTF.

This clonotype was observed at least ten times. This sequence joins TRBV20-1 and TRBJ2-1; tentative D call: TRBD2 (7 bases). CDR1 is DFQATT, CDR2 SNEGSKA, per germline (reference sequence). This CDR3 spans 15 amino acids. V lost 7 bases and J lost 8, with 24 bases in between. The CDR3 spells CSGARDGGASDEQFF. The CDR3 DNA sequence: TGCAGTGGGGCTAGGGATGGGGGGGCCTCGGATGAGCAGTTCTTC.

This sequence joins TRBV12-3 or TRBV12-4 and TRBJ2-3; 11 positions match TRBD2. CDR3 size: 19 residues. The V gene end was trimmed by 6 bases and the J gene end by 0 bases; junction bases not matched to a gene: 14. The CDR3 is CASRGRLAGGPDSTDTQYF. CDR3 DNA sequence: TGTGCCAGCAGGGGGAGGCTAGCGGGGGGTCCAGATAGCACAGATACGCAGTATTTT.

This chain connects TRBV5-5 to TRBJ1-6, with TRBD1 as a possible D gene (6 bases). The germline V gene has CDR1 SGHKS and CDR2 YYEKEE (reference sequence). V lost 5 bases, J lost 4 bases, and 13 bases lay in between. The CDR3 spans 15 residues. The CDR3 spells CASSRTTGYNSPLHF. The CDR3 nucleotides are TGTGCCAGCAGTCGGACGACAGGTTATAATTCACCCCTCCACTTT. Supplemented by reference TRBV5-5 and TRBJ1-6, the full variable domain reads DAGVTQSPTHLIKTRGQQVTLRCSPISGHKSVSWYQQVLGQGPQFIFQYYEKEERGRGNFPDRFSARQFPNYSSELNVNALLLGDSALYLCASSRTTGYNSPLHFGNGTRLTVT.

This clonotype was counted between two and nine times. V and J are TRBV20-1 and TRBJ1-5; TRBD1 matches 7 bases. CDR3 length equals 15 residues. Trimming removed 5 bases from V and 6 bases from J; junction bases left unmatched: 13. Germline V gene data show CDR1 as DFQATT and CDR2 as SNEGSKA (reference sequence). Here the CDR3 DNA reads TGCAGTGCTTCACCCACAGGGGCGCCCGGTCAGCCCCAGCATTTT. Translated, it gives CSASPTGAPGQPQHF.

The chain employs TRBV2 and TRBJ1-3; maybe TRBD1 (5 bases). V was shortened by 0 bases and J by 1 base, with 13 bases between the two germline ends. Germline lookup yields CDR1 SNHLY and CDR2 FYNNEI. This CDR3 region has 17 residues. The CDR3 loop reads CASSEAYGGRSGNTIYF. In nucleotides, the CDR3 is TGTGCCAGCAGTGAAGCGTACGGGGGGAGGTCTGGAAACACCATATATTTT.

Many counts were recorded for this clonotype. V is TRBV20-1 and J is TRBJ2-3; D perhaps matches TRBD2 (7 bases). Germline lookup yields CDR1 DFQATT and CDR2 SNEGSKA (reference sequence). This CDR3 comprises 13 residues. Written as DNA, the CDR3 is TGCAGAATACGGGGGGCAGGCACAGATACGCAGTATTTT. Translation gives CRIRGAGTDTQYF.

The table lists this clonotype with many counts. The chain joins TRBV13 to TRBJ1-2; unclear D gene. V was pared by 7 bases and J by 3 bases, with 12 bases between. The CDR3 sequence is 13 residues long. Germline CDR1 PRHDT, CDR2 FYEKMQ (reference sequence). As DNA, the CDR3 is TGTGCCAGCAAGTCGCGCGGGGACTATGGCTACACCTTC. Its protein product is CASKSRGDYGYTF.

This chain links TRBV7-9 with TRBJ2-7; 7 nucleotides agree with TRBD1. V was clipped by 4 bases and J by 9 bases; unmatched bases: 21. Germline CDR1 is SEHNR and CDR2 is FQNEAQ (reference sequence). The CDR3 length is 17 residues. This CDR3 reads CASSWDLQGQVYDVQYF. The CDR3 DNA is TGTGCCAGCAGCTGGGACCTACAGGGGCAAGTGTACGACGTGCAGTACTTC.